This TCR beta chain was identified in a study of T cells in Graves' hyperthyroidism and ophthalmopathy. Regarding the study as a whole: Researchers found most expanded thyroid clonotypes above 0.001 in blood as well.

There were TCR beta CDR3 regions amplified from RNA transcripts. HTBI primers were used for first-round RT-PCR of the TCR CDR3. One entry per CDR3 protein, called by TCRdb with MiXCR from the multiplex PCR reads. The sample includes 500,000 to 800,000 distinct CDR3 sequences, approximately 42% of them seen just once. The CDR3 totals 13 residues. V lost 1 base, J lost 3 bases, and 7 bases lay in between. CDR1 is MNHEY and CDR2 is SVGAGI in the germline V gene. A word on this clonotype: What it binds is not known.

The chain carries TRBV6-5 and TRBJ2-7; D possibly uses TRBD1 or TRBD2 (5 bases each). The receptor's source is an adult man with Graves' disease, either hyperthyroidism or ophthalmopathy (not recorded which). The sequencing sample was made of peripheral blood or thyroid tissue (not recorded which). The CDR3 is CASSYYGGYEQYF. CDR3 in DNA: TGTGCCAGCAGTTACTATGGGGGCTACGAGCAGTACTTC.